Reported below is one TCR beta chain. Trimming removed 5 bases from V and 3 bases from J; junction bases left unmatched: 11. In germline, CDR1 is SEHNR, CDR2 FQNEAQ (reference sequence). The CDR3 has 17 amino acids. Here immunoSEQ multiplex PCR was the method, and the copy in TCRdb shows in-frame clones only, minus some. The table records around 49,000 clones, roughly 90% of them present only once. These data belong to a study of control samples from healthy donors and cancer patients. The TCR was taken from a man aged 40-55 years with colorectal cancer. Sequencing was done on a sample of PBMCs. The chain is built from TRBV7-9 and TRBJ2-5; 11 positions match TRBD2. CDR3 bases: TGTGCCAGCAGCCCCAGACTAGCGGGACGGGGGGAAGAGACCCAGTACTTC. This encodes CASSPRLAGRGEETQYF.